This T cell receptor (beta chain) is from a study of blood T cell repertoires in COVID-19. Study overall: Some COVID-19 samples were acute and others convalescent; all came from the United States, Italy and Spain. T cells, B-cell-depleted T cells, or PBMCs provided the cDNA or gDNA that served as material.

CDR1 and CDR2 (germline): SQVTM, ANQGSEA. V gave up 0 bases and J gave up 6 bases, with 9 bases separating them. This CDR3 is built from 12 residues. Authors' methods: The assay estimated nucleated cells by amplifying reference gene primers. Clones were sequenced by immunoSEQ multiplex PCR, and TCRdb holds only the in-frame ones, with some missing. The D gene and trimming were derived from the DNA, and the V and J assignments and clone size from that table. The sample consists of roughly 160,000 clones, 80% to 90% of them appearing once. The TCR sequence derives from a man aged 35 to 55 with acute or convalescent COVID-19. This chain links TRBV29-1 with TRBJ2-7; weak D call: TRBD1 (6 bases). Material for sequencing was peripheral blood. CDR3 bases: TGCAGCGTTGAAGAGGGGGCGGGCGAGCAGTACTTC. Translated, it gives CSVEEGAGEQYF.